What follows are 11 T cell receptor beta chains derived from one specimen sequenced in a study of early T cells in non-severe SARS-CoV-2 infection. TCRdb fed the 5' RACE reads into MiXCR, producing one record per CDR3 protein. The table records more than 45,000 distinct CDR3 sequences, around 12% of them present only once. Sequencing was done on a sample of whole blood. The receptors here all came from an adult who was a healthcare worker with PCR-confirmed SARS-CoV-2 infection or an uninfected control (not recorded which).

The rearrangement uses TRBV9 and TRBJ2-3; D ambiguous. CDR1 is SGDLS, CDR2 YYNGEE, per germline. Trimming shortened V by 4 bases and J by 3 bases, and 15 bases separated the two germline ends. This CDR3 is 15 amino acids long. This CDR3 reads CASSLTPRTTDTQYF. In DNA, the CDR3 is TGTGCCAGCAGCCTAACCCCTCGGACGACAGATACGCAGTATTTT.

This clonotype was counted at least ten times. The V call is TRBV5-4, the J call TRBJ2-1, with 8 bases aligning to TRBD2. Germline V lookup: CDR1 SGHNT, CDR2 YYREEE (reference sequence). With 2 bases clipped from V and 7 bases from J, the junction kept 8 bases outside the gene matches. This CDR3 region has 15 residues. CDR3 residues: CASSFMAGGQNEQFF. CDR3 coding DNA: TGTGCCAGCAGCTTTATGGCGGGAGGCCAGAATGAGCAGTTCTTC.

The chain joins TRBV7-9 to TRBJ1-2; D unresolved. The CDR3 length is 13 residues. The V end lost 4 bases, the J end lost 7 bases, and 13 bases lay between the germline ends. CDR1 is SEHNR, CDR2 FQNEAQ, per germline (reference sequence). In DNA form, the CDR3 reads TGTGCCAGCAGCTCGGGTGCGGCCCGTGGCTACACCTTC. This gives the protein CASSSGAARGYTF.

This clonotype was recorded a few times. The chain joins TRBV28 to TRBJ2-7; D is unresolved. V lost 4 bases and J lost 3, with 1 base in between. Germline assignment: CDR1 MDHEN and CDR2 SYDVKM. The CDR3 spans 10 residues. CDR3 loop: CASSYYEQYF. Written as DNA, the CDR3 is TGTGCCAGCAGTTACTACGAGCAGTACTTC.

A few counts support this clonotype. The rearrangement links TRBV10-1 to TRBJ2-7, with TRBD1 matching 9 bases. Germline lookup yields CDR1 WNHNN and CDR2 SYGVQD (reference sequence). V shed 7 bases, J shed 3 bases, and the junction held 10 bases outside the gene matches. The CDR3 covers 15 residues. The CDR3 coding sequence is TGCGCCAGCATGAAGGCCTTGACAGGGGGCTACGAGCAGTACTTC. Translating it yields CASMKALTGGYEQYF.

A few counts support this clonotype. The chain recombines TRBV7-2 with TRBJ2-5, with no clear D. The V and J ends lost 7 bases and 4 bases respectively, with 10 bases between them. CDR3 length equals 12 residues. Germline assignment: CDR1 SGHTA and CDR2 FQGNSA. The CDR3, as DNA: TGTGCCAGCACTTACACGCTAGAGACCCAGTACTTC. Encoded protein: CASTYTLETQYF.

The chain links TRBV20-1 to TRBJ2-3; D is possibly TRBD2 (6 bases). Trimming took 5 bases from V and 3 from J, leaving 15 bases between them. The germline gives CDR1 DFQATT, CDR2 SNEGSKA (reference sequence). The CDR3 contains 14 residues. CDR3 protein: CSAPGEAGTDTQYF. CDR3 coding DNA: TGCAGTGCTCCGGGGGAGGCAGGTACAGATACGCAGTATTTT.

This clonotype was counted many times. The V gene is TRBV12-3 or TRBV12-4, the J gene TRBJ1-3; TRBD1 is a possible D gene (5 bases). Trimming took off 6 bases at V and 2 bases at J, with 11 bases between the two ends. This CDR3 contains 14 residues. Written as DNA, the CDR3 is TGTGCCAGCAGGGGAAGGGGAGCTGGAAACACCATATATTTT. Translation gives CASRGRGAGNTIYF.

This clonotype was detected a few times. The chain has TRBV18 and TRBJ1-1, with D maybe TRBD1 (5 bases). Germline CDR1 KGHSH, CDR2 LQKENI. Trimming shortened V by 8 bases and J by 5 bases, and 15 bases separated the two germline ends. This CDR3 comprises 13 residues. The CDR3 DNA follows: TGTGCCAGCCTCCAGGGATTTAGGACTGAAGCTTTCTTT. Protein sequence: CASLQGFRTEAFF.

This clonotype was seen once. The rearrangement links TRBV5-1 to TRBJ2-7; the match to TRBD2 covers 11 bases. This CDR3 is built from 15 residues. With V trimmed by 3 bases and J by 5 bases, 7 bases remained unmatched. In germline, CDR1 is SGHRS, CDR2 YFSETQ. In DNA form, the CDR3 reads TGCGCCAGCAGCTCCAATAGCGGGAGGGCCGACGAGCAGTACTTC. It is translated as CASSSNSGRADEQYF.

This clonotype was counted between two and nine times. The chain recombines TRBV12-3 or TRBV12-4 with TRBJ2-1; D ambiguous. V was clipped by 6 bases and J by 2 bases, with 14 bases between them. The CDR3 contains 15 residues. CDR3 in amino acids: CASRDRTFTYNEQFF. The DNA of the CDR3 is TGTGCCAGCAGGGACCGTACGTTCACCTACAATGAGCAGTTCTTC.